Following are 7 T cell receptor beta chains from one sample sequenced in a study of blood T cells in healthy people across ages. A second about 6 to 11 cycle PCR used barcoded and J-beta primers. TCRdb redid the calling of the 5' RACE reads with MiXCR, one entry per CDR3 protein. The sample holds approximately 800,000 distinct CDR3 sequences; roughly 56% are singletons and the top ten take 25% to 30%. Sequences were obtained from blood. The receptor set was obtained from a man in his forties in good health.

The chain has TRBV5-6 and TRBJ1-3; D possibly corresponds to TRBD1 (5 bases). Germline V gene data show CDR1 as SGHDT and CDR2 as YYEEEE. This CDR3 is built from 14 residues. The V gene lost 5 bases and the J gene lost 2 bases, with 11 bases spanning the gap. The CDR3 is CASRLTEAGNTIYF. The DNA for the CDR3 is TGTGCCAGCAGACTGACAGAGGCTGGAAACACCATATATTTT.

The V and J genes are TRBV28 and TRBJ2-3; no reliable D call. CDR1 is MDHEN, CDR2 SYDVKM, per germline. V was trimmed by 1 base and J by 3 bases, leaving 14 bases between them. This CDR3 is built from 16 residues. In DNA, the CDR3 is TGTGCCAGCAGTTTATTGTCAGCCCAGGCGACAGATACGCAGTATTTT. It yields the protein CASSLLSAQATDTQYF.

This clonotype was recorded only once. V gene TRBV16 combines with J gene TRBJ1-6; 8 bases match TRBD1. Looked up from germline, CDR1 is KGHSY and CDR2 is FQNENV. There are 14 residues in the CDR3. V lost 2 bases, J lost 7 bases, and 1 base stayed unmatched. The CDR3 nucleotides are TGTGCCAGCAGCCAACGGGACAGGAATTCACCCCTCCACTTT. It specifies CASSQRDRNSPLHF.

The rearrangement links TRBV6-2 or TRBV6-3 to TRBJ2-1; 7 bases align to TRBD1. The germline gives CDR1 MNHEY, CDR2 SVGEGT. The CDR3 length is 16 residues. With 7 bases clipped from V and 0 bases from J, the junction kept 9 bases outside the gene matches. CDR3 DNA: TGTGCCAGCACCAACGAGGGGGCTAGCTCCTACAATGAGCAGTTCTTC. This translates into CASTNEGASSYNEQFF.

CDR3 nucleotides: TGTGCCAGCAGTGACTCCGGGCTAGACACGCAGTATTTT. Translated: CASSDSGLDTQYF. The chain employs TRBV6-4 and TRBJ2-3; D gene unclear. The CDR3 extends over 13 amino acids. Trimming stripped 0 bases from V and 9 bases from J, with 10 bases between. Germline values: CDR1 MRHNA, CDR2 SNTAGT.

This clonotype was detected only a few times. V is TRBV9 and J is TRBJ1-6, with D uncertain. Germline loops: CDR1 SGDLS, CDR2 YYNGEE. Trimming shortened V by 4 bases and J by 7 bases, and 21 bases separated the two germline ends. There are 17 residues in the CDR3. The CDR3 bases are TGTGCCAGCAGCAAATTCCGGGAAAGTACTTTGAATTCACCCCTCCACTTT. It codes for CASSKFRESTLNSPLHF.

The genes are TRBV6-1 and TRBJ2-7; TRBD1 might be the D (6 bases). Germline V lookup: CDR1 MNHNS, CDR2 SASEGT. CDR3 length: 14 amino acids. The V and J ends lost 2 bases and 2 bases respectively, with 10 bases between them. Written as DNA, the CDR3 is TGTGCCAGCAGTGAAAACAGGGTAACCTACGAGCAGTACTTC. Amino acid sequence: CASSENRVTYEQYF.